These T cell receptor beta chains were read from a single sample in a study of identical twins. MiXCR, applied by TCRdb to the 5' RACE reads, yields one record per CDR3 protein. The sample has some 760,000 distinct CDR3 sequences, 15% to 20% seen once. The sample was also reused in another study, on T cells expressing NK-cell markers.

Material: PBMCs. These receptors were obtained from a woman aged 18-29 years in good health. The CDR3 runs from the conserved cysteine through the conserved F or W. The order of the fields is D gene, J gene, clone size, V gene, CDR3 length, CDR3 protein, CDR3 DNA. D genes are given only for firm matches. Size is omitted from some rows. Given values are once, few, many or a class for expanded clones.

D: TRBD2; J: TRBJ2-7; size: few; V: TRBV27; length: 15; CDR3: CATGSVTSGDYEQYF; DNA: TGTGCCACCGGAAGTGTCACTAGCGGGGATTACGAGCAGTACTTC
D: TRBD1; J: TRBJ1-6; size: few; V: TRBV5-1; length: 15; CDR3: CASTRDRRDNSPLHF; DNA: TGCGCCAGCACCAGGGACAGGAGAGATAATTCACCCCTCCACTTT
D: TRBD1; J: TRBJ1-2; size: -; V: TRBV10-3; length: 17; CDR3: CAISMRDRALSPHGYTF; DNA: TGTGCCATCAGTATGCGGGACAGGGCACTGTCCCCACATGGCTACACCTTC
D: -; J: TRBJ2-7; size: few; V: TRBV12-3/TRBV12-4; length: 11; CDR3: CASSSRTKQYF; DNA: TGTGCCAGCAGTTCGCGGACAAAGCAGTACTTC
D: -; J: TRBJ1-6; size: once; V: TRBV3-1; length: 14; CDR3: CASSPGQNSLALHF; DNA: TGTGCCAGCAGTCCCGGACAGAACTCCCTGGCCCTCCACTTT
D: -; J: TRBJ1-1; size: once; V: TRBV5-1; length: 14; CDR3: CASSLQEIDTEAFF; DNA: TGCGCCAGCAGCTTGCAGGAGATAGACACTGAAGCTTTCTTT
D: -; J: TRBJ1-4; size: -; V: TRBV7-2; length: 14; CDR3: CASSSHFFNEKLFF; DNA: TGTGCCAGCAGCTCCCATTTTTTTAATGAAAAACTGTTTTTT
D: TRBD1; J: TRBJ1-1; size: -; V: TRBV12-3/TRBV12-4; length: 14; CDR3: CASSWTGVDTEAFF; DNA: TGTGCCAGCAGTTGGACAGGGGTAGACACTGAAGCTTTCTTT
D: -; J: TRBJ1-2; size: many; V: TRBV12-3/TRBV12-4; length: 12; CDR3: CASRLQNYGYTF; DNA: TGTGCCAGCAGACTACAGAACTATGGCTACACCTTC
D: TRBD1; J: TRBJ1-5; size: -; V: TRBV7-2; length: 14; CDR3: CASSFRQGGQPQHF; DNA: TGTGCCAGCAGCTTTCGACAGGGGGGACAGCCCCAGCATTTT
D: -; J: TRBJ2-5; size: few; V: TRBV10-3; length: 13; CDR3: CAISDGLKETQYF; DNA: TGTGCCATCAGTGACGGTCTAAAAGAGACCCAGTACTTC
D: -; J: TRBJ2-7; size: -; V: TRBV6-1; length: 13; CDR3: CASSGTVSYEQYF; DNA: TGTGCCAGCTCCGGGACGGTAAGCTACGAGCAGTACTTC
D: -; J: TRBJ2-6; size: many; V: TRBV4-3; length: 14; CDR3: CASSGGSGANVLTF; DNA: TGCGCCAGCAGCGGGGGATCTGGGGCCAACGTCCTGACTTTC
D: -; J: TRBJ1-2; size: few; V: TRBV12-3/TRBV12-4; length: 14; CDR3: CASTKTQHNYGYTF; DNA: TGTGCCAGCACCAAAACCCAGCATAACTATGGCTACACCTTC
D: TRBD1; J: TRBJ2-7; size: many; V: TRBV3-1; length: 14; CDR3: CASSPGQGYYEQYF; DNA: TGTGCCAGCAGCCCGGGACAGGGGTATTACGAGCAGTACTTC
D: -; J: TRBJ1-2; size: many; V: TRBV27; length: 15; CDR3: CASSADVGRGNGYTF; DNA: TGTGCCAGCAGTGCGGACGTCGGTCGCGGAAATGGCTACACCTTC
D: -; J: TRBJ2-7; size: -; V: TRBV3-1; length: 15; CDR3: CASSQEVGSSYEQYF; DNA: TGTGCCAGCAGCCAAGAGGTGGGAAGCTCCTACGAGCAGTACTTC
D: -; J: TRBJ2-7; size: -; V: TRBV27; length: 14; CDR3: CASSYGLGTYEQYF; DNA: TGTGCCAGCAGTTACGGACTGGGCACTTACGAGCAGTACTTC
D: -; J: TRBJ2-2; size: -; V: TRBV21-1; length: 14; CDR3: CASSEGQHTGELFF; DNA: TGTGCCAGCAGCGAGGGACAACACACCGGGGAGCTGTTTTTT
D: -; J: TRBJ2-7; size: few; V: TRBV7-9; length: 12; CDR3: CASSLSVREQYF; DNA: TGTGCCAGCAGCTTGAGCGTCCGCGAGCAGTACTTC